This is a list of T cell receptor beta chains from one sample in a study of blood T cell repertoires in COVID-19. Produced via immunoSEQ multiplex PCR; TCRdb's table is partial and in-frame only. The sample holds hundreds of thousands of clones, 75% to 90% seen once. The sequenced material came from peripheral blood. The receptors were gathered from a woman in her 70s with COVID-19, enrolled during active disease. The conserved cysteine and the conserved F or W are not part of the CDR3 here.

CDR3aa: AISGDGRGQGGYT
j_gene: TRBJ1-2
v_gene: TRBV10-3

CDR3aa: ASSQEQGMNTEAF
j_gene: TRBJ1-1
v_gene: TRBV4-2

CDR3aa: ASSSLEDGELF
j_gene: TRBJ2-2
v_gene: TRBV11-3

CDR3aa: ASSKGAGGHYNEQF
j_gene: TRBJ2-1
v_gene: TRBV21-1

CDR3aa: ASSQGQHGYT
j_gene: TRBJ1-2
v_gene: TRBV12-3/TRBV12-4

CDR3aa: ASSLTDYNEQF
j_gene: TRBJ2-1
v_gene: TRBV7-3

CDR3aa: SVEASHEGTQY
j_gene: TRBJ2-5
v_gene: TRBV29-1

CDR3aa: SAPTDYGYT
j_gene: TRBJ1-2
v_gene: TRBV20-1

CDR3aa: ASSLAGTSGFYNEQF
j_gene: TRBJ2-1
v_gene: TRBV5-1

CDR3aa: ASSQVGLINEKLF
j_gene: TRBJ1-4
v_gene: TRBV4-1

CDR3aa: ASPRQGLNTEAF
j_gene: TRBJ1-1
v_gene: TRBV6-5

CDR3aa: ASSQGGFNYGYT
j_gene: TRBJ1-2
v_gene: TRBV6-5

CDR3aa: ASSSRDRSGNTIY
j_gene: TRBJ1-3
v_gene: TRBV5-4

CDR3aa: ATPRGDRGMKGYT
j_gene: TRBJ1-2
v_gene: TRBV28

CDR3aa: ASILGGLGYNEQF
j_gene: TRBJ2-1
v_gene: TRBV6-5

CDR3aa: ASSLRDSMNTEAF
j_gene: TRBJ1-1
v_gene: TRBV5-1

CDR3aa: ASSLLTGGLGYT
j_gene: TRBJ1-2
v_gene: TRBV2

CDR3aa: ASSTGLADYNEQF
j_gene: TRBJ2-1
v_gene: TRBV7-9

CDR3aa: ASSFGGAGELF
j_gene: TRBJ2-2
v_gene: TRBV27

CDR3aa: ASSLGTSANTGELF
j_gene: TRBJ2-2
v_gene: TRBV5-1

CDR3aa: ASSSRQGFGNIQY
j_gene: TRBJ2-4
v_gene: TRBV7-9

CDR3aa: SASHGTPPNEQF
j_gene: TRBJ2-1
v_gene: TRBV20-1

CDR3aa: ASSRGGAMWEKLF
j_gene: TRBJ1-4
v_gene: TRBV2

CDR3aa: ASSPDRGLNTEAF
j_gene: TRBJ1-1
v_gene: TRBV5-1

CDR3aa: ASSGLGEKPGYT
j_gene: TRBJ1-2
v_gene: TRBV9

CDR3aa: ASRQGDTSLYEQY
j_gene: TRBJ2-7
v_gene: TRBV28

CDR3aa: ASSPVRRQPQH
j_gene: TRBJ1-5
v_gene: TRBV6-5

CDR3aa: ASRARQGAYYGYT
j_gene: TRBJ1-2
v_gene: TRBV2

CDR3aa: ASSSGQSYNSPLH
j_gene: TRBJ1-6
v_gene: TRBV5-8

CDR3aa: ASSQRGQGAVEQY
j_gene: TRBJ2-7
v_gene: TRBV6-5

CDR3aa: ARGLAGGRDTQY
j_gene: TRBJ2-3
v_gene: TRBV27

CDR3aa: ASSRGQFSGNTIY
j_gene: TRBJ1-3
v_gene: TRBV28

CDR3aa: ASSIGTGSAGELF
j_gene: TRBJ2-2
v_gene: TRBV19

CDR3aa: ARSSGQFYGYT
j_gene: TRBJ1-2
v_gene: TRBV5-3

CDR3aa: ASSFGRGADTQY
j_gene: TRBJ2-3
v_gene: TRBV5-4

CDR3aa: ASSKGQENTEAF
j_gene: TRBJ1-1
v_gene: TRBV21-1

CDR3aa: ASSRTGEGNQPQH
j_gene: TRBJ1-5
v_gene: TRBV19

CDR3aa: ASSLVGSGGAEGDTQY
j_gene: TRBJ2-3
v_gene: TRBV7-2

CDR3aa: AITGTEGHEQY
j_gene: TRBJ2-7
v_gene: TRBV10-3

CDR3aa: ASSQPQAGNTIY
j_gene: TRBJ1-3
v_gene: TRBV3-1/TRBV3-2

CDR3aa: ASSLEGQGAREQF
j_gene: TRBJ2-1
v_gene: TRBV13

CDR3aa: ASTQGWGPNQPQH
j_gene: TRBJ1-5
v_gene: TRBV2

CDR3aa: ASSDLGAGGPDTQY
j_gene: TRBJ2-3
v_gene: TRBV7-3

CDR3aa: ASSMTGEETQY
j_gene: TRBJ2-5
v_gene: TRBV12-3/TRBV12-4

CDR3aa: ASSPTSGQETQY
j_gene: TRBJ2-5
v_gene: TRBV7-2

CDR3aa: ASSPSTGVDGYT
j_gene: TRBJ1-2
v_gene: TRBV5-1